The rows below give T cell receptor beta chains drawn from one sample of a study of blood T cell repertoires in COVID-19. Using immunoSEQ multiplex PCR, the repertoire was profiled, and TCRdb retains in-frame clones only, with some absent. The table records fewer than 350,000 clones, 85% of them present only once. The material sequenced was peripheral blood. The receptors originated from a woman in her 50s with active or convalescent COVID-19. The CDR3 runs from the conserved cysteine through the conserved F or W. The D gene is left open where the match is weak. Clone size is shown for a subset of rows, as once, few, many or a class of expanded clone.

clone_size,j_call,d_call,v_call,cdr3_length,cdr3_aa,cdr3_nt
.,TRBJ2-1,TRBD1,TRBV15,16,CATSREKTGGLNEQFF,TGTGCCACCAGCAGAGAAAAGACAGGGGGCCTCAATGAGCAGTTCTTC
.,TRBJ2-1,TRBD2,TRBV3-1/TRBV3-2,15,CASSRYSGKANEQFF,TGTGCCAGCAGCCGATATAGCGGGAAGGCCAATGAGCAGTTCTTC
.,TRBJ1-2,TRBD1,TRBV18,16,CASSPPGGTGAGGYTF,TGTGCCAGCTCACCACCGGGCGGCACAGGGGCCGGTGGCTACACCTTC
.,TRBJ1-6,.,TRBV6-6,15,CASLLGGSDNSPLHF,TGTGCCAGCCTACTTGGCGGGTCAGATAATTCACCCCTCCACTTT
.,TRBJ1-1,.,TRBV6-5,13,CASSYRQLTEAFF,TGTGCCAGCAGTTACCGGCAGCTCACGGAGGCTTTCTTT
.,TRBJ1-3,.,TRBV2,16,CASSEVVGSSGNTIYF,TGTGCCAGCAGTGAAGTGGTCGGGAGCTCTGGAAACACCATATATTTT
once,TRBJ2-1,.,TRBV4-1,16,CASSQFTGSSYNEQFF,TGCGCCAGCAGCCAATTCACAGGGAGCTCCTACAATGAGCAGTTCTTC
.,TRBJ2-2,TRBD1,TRBV6-1,16,CASSDRGTGNTGELFF,TGTGCCAGCAGTGACCGCGGGACAGGGAACACCGGGGAGCTGTTTTTT
.,TRBJ2-1,TRBD2,TRBV9,16,CASSVDPGGPKGEQFF,TGTGCCAGCAGCGTAGACCCGGGAGGGCCTAAGGGTGAGCAGTTCTTC
once,TRBJ2-7,.,TRBV3-1/TRBV3-2,12,CASSQDTYEQYF,TGTGCCAGCAGCCAAGATACCTACGAGCAGTACTTC
few,TRBJ2-7,TRBD2,TRBV10-3,15,CAISESGLAGREQYF,TGTGCCATCAGTGAGTCCGGACTAGCGGGACGCGAGCAGTACTTC
.,TRBJ1-6,.,TRBV7-9,16,CASIQQERSYNSPLHF,TGTGCCAGCATACAACAGGAGCGCTCCTATAATTCACCCCTCCACTTT
.,TRBJ1-3,TRBD1,TRBV6-5,14,CASSSTGGVDTIYF,TGTGCCAGCAGTTCAACAGGGGGCGTAGACACCATATATTTT
.,TRBJ2-7,TRBD2,TRBV7-2,14,CASSPPGLAYEQYF,TGTGCCAGCAGCCCACCGGGACTAGCCTACGAGCAGTACTTC
.,TRBJ1-5,TRBD1,TRBV5-1,14,CASSQGAGDQPQHF,TGCGCCAGCAGCCAGGGGGCTGGGGATCAGCCCCAGCATTTT
.,TRBJ2-1,TRBD2,TRBV6-4,14,CASSVTSERGEQFF,TGTGCCAGCAGTGTAACTAGCGAGCGGGGCGAGCAGTTCTTC
.,TRBJ2-5,TRBD2,TRBV15,18,CATSKAGLAELYQETQYF,TGTGCCACCAGCAAGGCGGGGCTAGCGGAGTTGTACCAAGAGACCCAGTACTTC
.,TRBJ1-5,.,TRBV28,14,CASSSPAGNQPQHF,TGTGCCAGCAGTTCCCCTGCCGGGAATCAGCCCCAGCATTTT
.,TRBJ2-7,TRBD2,TRBV19,13,CASSPRSSGRLYF,TGTGCCAGTAGTCCACGCAGTAGCGGGAGACTGTACTTC
.,TRBJ2-3,.,TRBV29-1,16,CSVTLAPTTSTDTQYF,TGCAGCGTCACGCTAGCGCCGACCACTAGCACAGATACGCAGTATTTT
.,TRBJ2-1,TRBD2,TRBV28,15,CASSAPGLASNEQFF,TGTGCCAGCAGTGCACCGGGACTAGCCTCGAATGAGCAGTTCTTC
.,TRBJ1-4,TRBD1,TRBV14,15,CASSQDGQANEKLFF,TGTGCCAGCAGCCAAGATGGACAGGCTAATGAAAAACTGTTTTTT
.,TRBJ1-3,.,TRBV7-2,17,CASSLGAQGLRGNTIYF,TGTGCCAGCAGCTTAGGGGCACAGGGCTTAAGAGGAAACACCATATATTTT
.,TRBJ2-1,.,TRBV19,15,CASSVRVAAYNEQFF,TGTGCCAGTAGTGTGCGGGTAGCGGCCTACAATGAGCAGTTCTTC
.,TRBJ1-5,.,TRBV4-2,15,CASSQRLSGNQPQHF,TGTGCCAGCAGCCAAAGACTATCGGGCAATCAGCCCCAGCATTTT
.,TRBJ1-1,TRBD1,TRBV6-1,17,CASRELEGQGVNTEAFF,TGTGCCAGCAGGGAACTGGAGGGACAGGGGGTGAACACTGAAGCTTTCTTT
.,TRBJ2-2,TRBD2,TRBV14,15,CASSRTSGSTGELFF,TGTGCCAGCAGCCGGACTAGCGGGAGCACCGGGGAGCTGTTTTTT
.,TRBJ1-1,.,TRBV5-4,13,CASSLGAGAEAFF,TGTGCCAGCAGCCTAGGCGCCGGGGCTGAAGCTTTCTTT
.,TRBJ1-6,.,TRBV21-1,18,CASSKSETAVKRPDPLHF,TGTGCCAGCAGCAAATCGGAGACGGCAGTAAAGCGGCCGGATCCCCTCCACTTT
.,TRBJ1-1,.,TRBV7-9,14,CASSLLGANTEAFF,TGTGCCAGCAGCTTATTGGGGGCGAACACTGAAGCTTTCTTT
.,TRBJ1-1,TRBD1,TRBV15,14,CATSPDRVASQAFF,TGTGCCACCAGCCCAGACAGGGTGGCTTCCCAAGCTTTCTTT
.,TRBJ2-1,TRBD1,TRBV19,14,CASSNPGDRNEQFF,TGTGCCAGTAGTAACCCCGGGGACAGAAATGAGCAGTTCTTC
.,TRBJ2-7,.,TRBV7-2,14,CASSFGQGGYEQYF,TGTGCCAGCAGCTTCGGTCAAGGGGGTTACGAGCAGTACTTC
once,TRBJ2-7,.,TRBV19,15,CASSIRRERIGEQYF,TGTGCCAGTAGTATCCGACGGGAGAGGATCGGAGAGCAGTACTTC
.,TRBJ2-5,TRBD2,TRBV6-6,14,CASSPGLARETQYF,TGTGCCAGCAGCCCGGGACTAGCGAGGGAGACCCAGTACTTC
.,TRBJ1-5,TRBD1,TRBV27,17,CASSTYGTGGFNQPQHF,TGTGCCAGCAGTACCTATGGGACAGGGGGCTTCAATCAGCCCCAGCATTTT
.,TRBJ1-3,.,TRBV3-1/TRBV3-2,14,CASSPSHSGNTIYF,TGTGCCAGCAGCCCCAGTCACTCTGGAAACACCATATATTTT
once,TRBJ2-7,TRBD2,TRBV12-3/TRBV12-4,13,CASSTGLAGEQYF,TGTGCCAGCAGTACCGGACTAGCTGGTGAGCAGTACTTC
.,TRBJ1-3,.,TRBV6-5,14,CASSTGGAGNTIYF,TGTGCCAGCAGTACGGGAGGAGCTGGAAACACCATATATTTT
.,TRBJ1-3,TRBD1,TRBV7-9,15,CASSSKGARGNTIYF,TGTGCCAGCAGCTCTAAGGGGGCTCGTGGAAACACCATATATTTT
.,TRBJ1-2,TRBD1,TRBV14,19,CASSHFPHLGQGANYGYTF,TGTGCCAGCAGCCACTTCCCACACCTGGGACAGGGAGCTAACTATGGCTACACCTTC
.,TRBJ1-2,.,TRBV19,16,CACSMGGRWGPDGYTF,TGTGCCTGTAGTATGGGGGGGCGCTGGGGCCCCGACGGCTACACCTTC
.,TRBJ1-5,TRBD1,TRBV27,13,CASSGTGNQPQHF,TGTGCCAGCAGCGGGACAGGAAATCAGCCCCAGCATTTT
.,TRBJ2-7,TRBD2,TRBV6-2/TRBV6-3,16,CASSYSTSREGYEQYF,TGTGCCAGCAGTTACTCGACGTCGCGGGAGGGTTACGAGCAGTACTTC
.,TRBJ2-5,.,TRBV28,14,CASSLYGSLETQYF,TGTGCCAGCAGTTTATATGGCTCCCTGGAGACCCAGTACTTC
.,TRBJ2-7,.,TRBV6-4,15,CASSESRASRYEQYF,TGTGCCAGCAGTGAATCCAGGGCGAGCCGTTACGAGCAGTACTTC
.,TRBJ2-7,.,TRBV24-1,14,CATATGTRSGEQYF,TGTGCCACCGCTACCGGGACACGGAGCGGCGAGCAGTACTTC
.,TRBJ1-1,.,TRBV7-9,15,CASSPGWALNTEAFF,TGTGCCAGCAGCCCAGGATGGGCACTGAACACTGAAGCTTTCTTT
.,TRBJ1-5,.,TRBV10-3,15,CAISESGGGNQPQHF,TGTGCCATCAGTGAGTCCGGGGGGGGCAATCAGCCCCAGCATTTT
.,TRBJ1-3,.,TRBV6-5,16,CASSYGTGASGNTIYF,TGTGCCAGCAGTTACGGCACAGGAGCCTCTGGAAACACCATATATTTT
.,TRBJ2-3,.,TRBV11-2,15,CASSLYFDSSNTQYF,TGTGCCAGCAGCTTATATTTCGACAGCTCTAATACGCAGTATTTT
.,TRBJ2-7,.,TRBV18,15,CASSPPFPLGYEQYF,TGTGCCAGCTCACCACCATTCCCCCTCGGGTACGAGCAGTACTTC
few,TRBJ2-7,.,TRBV3-1/TRBV3-2,13,CASSQGLEREQYF,TGTGCCAGCAGCCAAGGCCTAGAGCGAGAGCAGTACTTC
few,TRBJ2-3,TRBD1,TRBV28,16,CASSPRTGPYTDTQYF,TGTGCCAGCAGTCCTCGGACAGGGCCGTACACAGATACGCAGTATTTT